Here is one T cell receptor beta chain with its context. Other DNA sequences of this sample code for an identical CDR3. Germline CDR1 reads SGHRS; CDR2 reads YFSETQ. V lost 0 bases and J 6 bases, leaving 10 bases between the germline ends. The CDR3 is made up of 13 amino acids. The data originate from a study of shared clonotypes between healthy human individuals. Here immunoSEQ multiplex PCR was the method, and the copy in TCRdb shows in-frame clones only, minus some. The sample has over 2 million clones; around 93% are singletons. The source material was naive CD4+ T cells from PBMCs. Regarding subset: CD45RA+ positively selected. The TCR was taken from a man between 18 and 35 years old in good health. Some clones in this sample may be carry-over from other donors' samples. The rearrangement joins TRBV5-1 to TRBJ2-7; a weak D match, TRBD1 (6 bases). Here the CDR3 reads CASSLASRGEQYF. CDR3 nucleotides: TGCGCCAGCAGCTTGGCAAGCAGGGGCGAGCAGTACTTC. The full variable domain, rest sourced from reference TRBV5-1 and TRBJ2-7, is KAGVTQTPRYLIKTRGQQVTLSCSPISGHRSVSWYQQTPGQGLQFLFEYFSETQRNKGNFPGRFSGRQFSNSRSEMNVSTLELGDSALYLCASSLASRGEQYFGPGTRLTVT.